This TCR beta chain is from a study of beta chain features in type 1 diabetes. Study-level information: There were some 110 million sorted cells examined across all samples.

TCRB transcripts that were expressed got sequenced, as all of the isolated RNA had been reverse transcribed. The protocol was immunoSEQ multiplex PCR, while the TCRdb copy is restricted to in-frame clones and leaves out a portion. The data hold a few hundred thousand clones, with over 9% observed a single time. The authors took one heparinised blood draw, averaging about 120 mL, from each donor. Purity above 95% was achieved in all sorted populations. Broader study findings: All four CD4+ subsets of Type 1 diabetes patients contained TCRB CDR3s that were moderately but significantly shorter. Cells with high TCR expression could be over-represented when cDNA is sequenced.

In the case of this clone: The target antigen is unknown.

This CDR3 is built from 13 residues. The V end was cut by 0 bases, the J end by 9 bases, with 9 bases between. Germline V lookup: CDR1 GTSNPN, CDR2 SVGIG (reference sequence). The source material was central memory CD4+ T cells from blood. The sequence was obtained from a man aged 25 to 40 with type 1 diabetes. The rearrangement joins TRBV30 to TRBJ1-6; D remains ambiguous. The CDR3, as DNA: TGTGCCTGGAGTGTTGGGTATCGTTCACCCCTCCACTTT. It translates to CAWSVGYRSPLHF.